The T cell receptor beta chain under discussion was sequenced for a study of blood T cells in healthy people across ages. This clonotype was counted a few times. The target antigen is unknown. Study-wide points: Possibly, changes in expanded clonotypes were confounded because donor CMV status was unknown. Researchers said unsorted PBMCs prevented a conclusive naive versus antigen-experienced comparison. Long-lived donors exceeded aged donors in naive CD4+ cells and diversity.

Primed by a sample-barcoded 5' primer and a J-beta primer mix, a second PCR proceeded for about 6 to 11 cycles. TCRdb used MiXCR to reprocess the 5' RACE reads, holding one entry per CDR3 protein. In the table there are about a million distinct CDR3 sequences, roughly 48% of which are singletons. V shed 5 bases and J shed 10 bases, with 18 bases lying between them. Germline V lookup: CDR1 MNHEY, CDR2 SVGAGI. The CDR3 sequence is 14 residues long. V and J are TRBV6-5 and TRBJ2-1; no clear D gene. The material sequenced was blood. The receptor was isolated from a man between 25 and 39 years old in good health. CDR3 residues: CASSADLWGSEQFF. DNA of the CDR3: TGTGCCAGCAGTGCCGACCTTTGGGGATCGGAGCAGTTCTTC.